This is a list of T cell receptor beta chains from one sample in a study of shared clonotypes between healthy human individuals. Using immunoSEQ multiplex PCR, the repertoire was profiled, and TCRdb retains in-frame clones only, with some absent. The sample lists about 1 million clones; under 80% were seen once. Material for sequencing was memory CD4+ T cells sorted from blood. These receptors came from a man between 18 and 29 years old in good health. Each CDR3 is given with its conserved first and last residue. D genes are given only for firm matches. Not all rows give a size; the values are once, few, many and, for expanded clones, a class.

j_gene,abundance,len,d_gene,v_gene,CDR3aa,CDR3nt
TRBJ1-2,.,16,.,TRBV19,CASSILRRTALYGYTF,TGTGCCAGTAGTATACTCCGACGGACAGCTCTCTATGGCTACACCTTC
TRBJ2-7,.,14,.,TRBV5-4,CASSLGTDSYEQYF,TGTGCCAGCAGCTTGGGGACAGACTCCTACGAGCAGTACTTC
TRBJ1-4,.,14,.,TRBV28,CASSEDRPNEKLFF,TGTGCCAGCAGTGAAGACAGACCCAATGAAAAACTGTTTTTT
TRBJ2-7,.,12,TRBD1,TRBV2,CASRTGVGEQYF,TGTGCCAGCAGGACAGGGGTAGGCGAGCAGTACTTC
TRBJ1-1,many,12,.,TRBV10-3,CAISLGGTEAFF,TGTGCCATCAGCTTAGGGGGCACTGAAGCTTTCTTT
TRBJ2-5,.,13,.,TRBV19,CASSEGTLGTQYF,TGTGCCAGTAGTGAAGGGACCCTGGGGACCCAGTACTTC
TRBJ2-2,.,16,.,TRBV2,CASSGSRWRNTGELFF,TGTGCCAGCAGTGGGAGTAGGTGGCGGAACACCGGGGAGCTGTTTTTT
TRBJ1-1,.,13,.,TRBV5-6,CASSSTGHTEAFF,TGTGCCAGCAGCTCTACAGGGCACACTGAAGCTTTCTTT
TRBJ1-3,.,16,.,TRBV9,CASSVGPIGAGNTIYF,TGTGCCAGCAGCGTAGGCCCCATAGGGGCTGGAAACACCATATATTTT
TRBJ1-5,.,13,.,TRBV30,CAWGPGAEQPQHF,TGTGCCTGGGGGCCGGGGGCAGAGCAGCCCCAGCATTTT
TRBJ1-1,.,13,.,TRBV27,CASSYREGTEAFF,TGTGCCAGCAGTTACCGAGAGGGCACTGAAGCTTTCTTT
TRBJ2-5,.,17,.,TRBV7-2,CASSLGGVGPNQETQYF,TGTGCCAGCAGCTTAGGCGGGGTCGGCCCCAACCAAGAGACCCAGTACTTC
TRBJ1-6,.,15,TRBD1,TRBV5-6,CASSYAGTGNSPLHF,TGTGCCAGCAGTTATGCCGGGACAGGTAATTCACCCCTCCACTTT
TRBJ1-2,few,14,TRBD1,TRBV5-1,CASSPRTGEFGYTF,TGCGCCAGCAGCCCAAGGACAGGGGAATTTGGCTACACCTTC
TRBJ2-3,.,15,.,TRBV7-3,CASSLSGQDTDTQYF,TGTGCCAGCAGCTTATCAGGACAAGACACAGATACGCAGTATTTT
TRBJ1-6,few,13,.,TRBV5-1,CASSGDYNSPLHF,TGCGCCAGCAGCGGCGATTATAATTCACCCCTCCACTTT
TRBJ2-5,.,14,TRBD1,TRBV11-2,CASSLGRQGETQYF,TGTGCCAGCAGCTTAGGTAGACAGGGGGAGACCCAGTACTTC
TRBJ2-2,.,16,.,TRBV5-1,CASSLEGPTNTGELFF,TGCGCCAGCAGCTTGGAAGGGCCCACGAACACCGGGGAGCTGTTTTTT
TRBJ2-4,once,16,.,TRBV7-2,CASSFGSLLAKNIQYF,TGTGCCAGCAGCTTTGGCTCCTTACTAGCCAAAAACATTCAGTACTTC
TRBJ2-1,once,15,TRBD2,TRBV10-2,CASSSSGGGYNEQFF,TGCGCCAGCAGCTCTAGCGGGGGCGGTTACAATGAGCAGTTCTTC
TRBJ2-7,.,13,.,TRBV25-1,CASSGQGADEQYF,TGTGCCAGCAGTGGGCAGGGAGCCGACGAGCAGTACTTC
TRBJ1-5,.,15,TRBD1,TRBV6-1,CASSQGTGFGQPQHF,TGTGCCAGCTCCCAGGGGACAGGGTTTGGTCAGCCCCAGCATTTT
TRBJ1-2,many,13,TRBD1,TRBV2,CASSGTGAGGYTF,TGTGCCAGCAGTGGTACAGGGGCCGGGGGCTACACCTTC
TRBJ2-7,.,13,.,TRBV6-1,CASARGVEYEQYF,TGTGCCAGCGCCAGGGGCGTTGAATACGAGCAGTACTTC
TRBJ2-7,.,16,TRBD2,TRBV5-1,CASSPMVIGTTYEQYF,TGCGCCAGCAGCCCTATGGTTATCGGGACTACCTACGAGCAGTACTTC
TRBJ1-5,few,14,.,TRBV28,CASNPGHNGVSQHF,TGTGCCTCAAACCCGGGACACAATGGTGTGTCCCAGCATTTT
TRBJ2-7,.,13,.,TRBV28,CASSWAGAYEQYF,TGTGCCAGCAGTTGGGCAGGGGCCTACGAGCAGTACTTC
TRBJ1-5,.,14,.,TRBV19,CASNDQGSNQPQHF,TGTGCCAGTAATGATCAGGGAAGTAATCAGCCCCAGCATTTT
TRBJ1-3,few,15,.,TRBV19,CASSPRILPGNTIYF,TGTGCCAGTAGTCCTCGGATTCTTCCCGGAAACACCATATATTTT
TRBJ2-5,.,15,.,TRBV28,CASSPRDRPIETQYF,TGTGCCAGCAGTCCTAGGGACCGCCCAATAGAGACCCAGTACTTC
TRBJ2-3,.,16,.,TRBV5-1,CASSLALGGGTDTQYF,TGCGCCAGCAGCCTGGCCCTAGGCGGCGGCACAGATACGCAGTATTTT
TRBJ2-3,.,14,TRBD1,TRBV5-4,CASSSPQGADTQYF,TGTGCCAGCAGCTCGCCCCAGGGGGCAGATACGCAGTATTTT
TRBJ2-1,.,15,TRBD1,TRBV6-6,CASSYRGTGEHEQFF,TGTGCCAGCAGTTACAGGGGGACAGGGGAACATGAGCAGTTCTTC
TRBJ2-5,few,14,.,TRBV9,CASSLAPDGETQYF,TGTGCCAGCAGCCTAGCGCCGGATGGAGAGACCCAGTACTTC
TRBJ2-1,.,15,TRBD1,TRBV29-1,CSVEGGTGTYNEQFF,TGCAGCGTTGAAGGAGGGACAGGGACCTACAATGAGCAGTTCTTC
TRBJ2-1,.,17,TRBD2,TRBV30,CAWSVRGSGRGNNEQFF,TGTGCCTGGAGTGTTCGGGGTAGCGGGAGGGGGAACAATGAGCAGTTCTTC